Presented here are 22 T cell receptor beta chains from one specimen sequenced in a study of T cell responses to AZD1222 COVID-19 vaccine. The assay was immunoSEQ multiplex PCR, and TCRdb's table has in-frame clones only and misses some. The sample consists of 90,000 to 95,000 clones, about 90% of them appearing once. Sequences were derived from peripheral blood, sampled on day 0 of AZD1222 vaccination. Receptor source: an adult in good health.

The chain has TRBV12-3 or TRBV12-4 and TRBJ1-2; D uncertain. The V end lost 8 bases, the J end lost 4 bases, and 8 bases lay between the germline ends. The CDR3 is 11 amino acids. The CDR3, as DNA: TGTGCCAGCTGGCGATCCTATGGCTACACCTTC. Encoded protein: CASWRSYGYTF.

The V call is TRBV19, the J call TRBJ1-4, with D uncertain. This CDR3 spans 13 amino acids. Germline CDR1 LNHDA, CDR2 SQIVND (reference sequence). V dropped 3 bases and J dropped 8 bases, with 10 bases sitting between them. CDR3 amino acids: CASSMIQDEKLFF. For the CDR3, the DNA is TGTGCCAGTAGTATGATCCAGGACGAAAAACTGTTTTTT.

The gene calls are TRBV7-3 and TRBJ1-6; 8 bases are shared with TRBD1. J gave up 4 bases and V 5 bases, and 4 bases lay outside the gene matches. CDR1 is SGHTA and CDR2 is FQGTGA in the germline V gene. The CDR3 loop spans 15 amino acids. The CDR3 region has the DNA TGTGCCAGCAGCACCGGACAGGGTTATAATTCACCCCTCCACTTT. Protein: CASSTGQGYNSPLHF. Together with reference TRBV7-3 and TRBJ1-6, the CDR3 gives the full variable domain: GAGVSQTPSNKVTEKGKYVELRCDPISGHTALYWYRQSLGQGPEFLIYFQGTGAADDSGLPNDRFFAVRPEGSVSTLKIQRTERGDSAVYLCASSTGQGYNSPLHFGNGTRLTVT.

This clone was counted once. V gene TRBV7-2 combines with J gene TRBJ1-1, with unresolved D. This CDR3 has 13 amino acids. Trimming took 5 bases from V and 3 from J, leaving 10 bases between them. The germline V gene encodes CDR1 SGHTA and CDR2 FQGNSA. CDR3 region: CASSEWRDTEAFF. CDR3 bases: TGTGCCAGCAGCGAGTGGAGGGACACTGAAGCTTTCTTT.

The chain carries TRBV29-1 and TRBJ1-2, with a tentative D call TRBD1 (6 bases). Between the trimmed V and J ends, which lost 6 bases and 3 bases, there was a span of 14 bases. Germline CDR1 and CDR2: SQVTM and ANQGSEA. The CDR3 spans 13 residues. CDR3 loop: CSVVQTGYYGYTF. In DNA form, the CDR3 reads TGCAGCGTCGTCCAAACAGGGTACTATGGCTACACCTTC. Complete variable domain (other parts from reference TRBV29-1 and TRBJ1-2): SAVISQKPSRDICQRGTSLTIQCQVDSQVTMMFWYRQQPGQSLTLIATANQGSEATYESGFVIDKFPISRPNLTFSTLTVSNMSPEDSSIYLCSVVQTGYYGYTFGSGTRLTVV.

The rearrangement joins TRBV28 to TRBJ1-2, with TRBD1 matching 10 bases. The CDR3 length is 13 residues. V gave up 7 bases and J gave up 4 bases; unmatched junction bases: 3. Germline V gives CDR1 MDHEN, CDR2 SYDVKM. CDR3 DNA sequence: TGTGCCAGCATCGGGACAGGGGTCTATGGCTACACCTTC. Translating gives CASIGTGVYGYTF.

The rearrangement joins TRBV19 to TRBJ1-2; 7 nucleotides align to TRBD1. The V gene's germline CDR1 is LNHDA and CDR2 SQIVND (reference sequence). The CDR3 loop spans 12 amino acids. V shed 9 bases, J shed 5 bases, and the junction held 6 bases outside the gene matches. The CDR3 nucleotides are TGTGCCAGCGGAGGGGGCTATTATGGCTACACCTTC. It is translated as CASGGGYYGYTF.

The count of this clone is one. The CDR3 region has the DNA TGCAGTGCTAGTTTAGGGCACAACACTGAAGCTTTCTTT. As protein: CSASLGHNTEAFF. V is TRBV20-1 and J is TRBJ1-1, with no clear D. Germline-derived CDR1 and CDR2 are DFQATT and SNEGSKA (reference sequence). The CDR3 has 13 amino acids. Trimming shortened V by 3 bases and J by 2 bases, and 10 bases separated the two germline ends.

The J gene is TRBJ1-2, the V gene TRBV6-5, with 8 positions matching TRBD1. CDR3 length: 12 residues. The ends lost 7 bases at V and 8 bases at J; junction bases unmatched: 6. Germline V CDR1 and CDR2: MNHEY, SVGAGI. The CDR3 DNA sequence: TGTGCCAGCAAGACAGGGGCCGGAGGCTACACCTTC. It translates to CASKTGAGGYTF.

With regard to this clone: One junction end does not reproduce the germline sequence, and a read error may be involved. This chain links TRBV28 with TRBJ1-5, with D maybe TRBD1 (5 bases). Germline values: CDR1 MDHEN, CDR2 SYDVKM. The CDR3 runs to 16 residues. The CDR3 bases are TGTGCCAGCAGTTTAAATCGGGGCAGTAGCGATCAGCCCCAGCATTTT. Amino acids: CASSLNRGSSDQPQHF.

The gene calls are TRBV5-1 and TRBJ2-3, with D perhaps TRBD1 (6 bases). This CDR3 is 15 amino acids long. Trimming took off 2 bases at V and 3 bases at J, with 13 bases between the two ends. Germline V gives CDR1 SGHRS, CDR2 YFSETQ. CDR3 sequence reads: CASSLQGIGTDTQYF. In DNA form, the CDR3 reads TGCGCCAGCAGCTTACAGGGTATTGGGACAGATACGCAGTATTTT.

This chain links TRBV18 with TRBJ1-5; no definite D call. The CDR3 spans 16 residues. From germline, CDR1 is KGHSH and CDR2 LQKENI. Trimming took off 1 base at V and 0 bases at J, with 10 bases between the two ends. The DNA for the CDR3 is TGTGCCAGCTCACCACGGGAGGAGTATAGCAATCAGCCCCAGCATTTT. It is translated as CASSPREEYSNQPQHF.

The J gene is TRBJ1-2, the V gene TRBV5-5; D remains ambiguous. V lost 4 bases, J lost 4 bases, and 20 bases lay in between. There are 16 residues in the CDR3. Germline V CDR1 and CDR2: SGHKS, YYEKEE (reference sequence). In DNA form, the CDR3 reads TGTGCCAGCAGCCCTTCCCACCGGTTTCCCCCCTATGGCTACACCTTC. It translates to CASSPSHRFPPYGYTF. The full variable domain, in which reference TRBV5-5 and TRBJ1-2 provide the parts outside the CDR3, is DAGVTQSPTHLIKTRGQQVTLRCSPISGHKSVSWYQQVLGQGPQFIFQYYEKEERGRGNFPDRFSARQFPNYSSELNVNALLLGDSALYLCASSPSHRFPPYGYTFGSGTRLTVV.

The V and J genes are TRBV7-8 and TRBJ2-2; D is ambiguous. The V gene's germline CDR1 is SGHVS and CDR2 FQNEAQ. The CDR3 consists of 12 residues. The V end was cut by 7 bases, the J end by 1 base, with 4 bases between. The CDR3 nucleotides read TGTGCCAGCACCCAGAACACCGGGGAGCTGTTTTTT. This sequence encodes CASTQNTGELFF.

The CDR3 bases are TGTGCCAGCCTCTTGGGGGGTGAAGTCAGCCAGCCCCAGCATTTT. It codes for CASLLGGEVSQPQHF. This chain connects TRBV28 to TRBJ1-5; D possibly corresponds to TRBD1 (5 bases). Germline V gene data show CDR1 as MDHEN and CDR2 as SYDVKM. V lost 8 bases and J 7 bases, leaving 21 bases between the germline ends. The CDR3 covers 15 residues.

This clone appeared once. The chain uses TRBV5-6 and TRBJ1-1; D might be TRBD1 (5 bases). Germline V gene sequence: CDR1 SGHDT, CDR2 YYEEEE. Trimming took 4 bases from V and 6 from J, leaving 22 bases between them. The CDR3 runs to 16 residues. In DNA, the CDR3 is TGTGCCAGCAGCACCAGGGTACGTTGGAGGGGAGCTGAAGCTTTCTTT. Translating it yields CASSTRVRWRGAEAFF.

The chain employs TRBV5-1 and TRBJ2-6; D gene uncertain. Germline values: CDR1 SGHRS, CDR2 YFSETQ. The V end lost 0 bases, the J end lost 0 bases, and 16 bases lay between the germline ends. The CDR3 runs to 19 residues. The CDR3 loop is CASSLGGLGFSSGANVLTF. The CDR3 bases are TGCGCCAGCAGCTTGGGAGGTTTAGGTTTTAGCTCTGGGGCCAACGTCCTGACTTTC.

The chain joins TRBV6-5 to TRBJ1-6, with a tentative D call TRBD1 (5 bases). The CDR3 extends over 13 amino acids. Germline assignment: CDR1 MNHEY and CDR2 SVGAGI. The CDR3 is CVCRTQNNSPLHF. In DNA form, the CDR3 reads TGTGTTTGCCGGACACAAAATAATTCACCCCTCCACTTT.

This clone was detected once. The chain has TRBV9 and TRBJ2-7; D is perhaps TRBD1 or TRBD2 (6 bases each). V was trimmed by 4 bases and J by 2 bases, leaving 16 bases between them. CDR1 is SGDLS, CDR2 YYNGEE, per germline. This CDR3 spans 15 amino acids. The CDR3 loop reads CASSPGGRFPYEQYF. As DNA, the CDR3 is TGTGCCAGCAGCCCTGGGGGGCGGTTCCCCTACGAGCAGTACTTC.

The chain employs TRBV5-1 and TRBJ2-1; 11 bases line up with TRBD2. The CDR3 is 15 residues long. V was pared by 5 bases and J by 5 bases, with 6 bases of the junction left unmatched. The germline V gene has CDR1 SGHRS and CDR2 YFSETQ. CDR3 in amino acids: CASRGLAAGNNEQFF. In nucleotides, the CDR3 is TGCGCCAGCAGGGGACTAGCGGCGGGAAACAATGAGCAGTTCTTC.

The rearrangement links TRBV6-5 to TRBJ2-1; 12 bases match TRBD2. The CDR3 is 15 amino acids. With V trimmed by 5 bases and J by 7 bases, 6 bases remained unmatched. CDR1 and CDR2 from the germline V gene are MNHEY and SVGAGI. Here the CDR3 reads CASSRSGLAGNEQFF. For the CDR3, the DNA is TGTGCCAGCAGTCGTTCCGGACTAGCGGGGAATGAGCAGTTCTTC.

This clone was observed a few times. The genes are TRBV10-3 and TRBJ1-5, with D possibly TRBD1 on 6 matching bases. V was cut by 6 bases and J by 2 bases, with 11 bases left in between. The CDR3 covers 14 residues. CDR1 and CDR2 (germline): ENHRY, SYGVKD. CDR3 protein: CAISTGFGNQPQHF. The CDR3 bases are TGTGCCATCAGCACAGGGTTCGGCAATCAGCCCCAGCATTTT.